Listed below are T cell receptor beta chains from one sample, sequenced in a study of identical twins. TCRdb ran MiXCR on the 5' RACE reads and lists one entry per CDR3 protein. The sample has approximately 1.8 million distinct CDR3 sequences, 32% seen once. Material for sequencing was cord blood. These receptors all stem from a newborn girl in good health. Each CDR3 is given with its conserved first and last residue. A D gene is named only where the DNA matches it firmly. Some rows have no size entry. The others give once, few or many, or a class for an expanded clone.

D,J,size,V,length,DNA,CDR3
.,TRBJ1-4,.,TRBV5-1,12,TGCGCCAGCAGGGGGAATAATGAAAAACTGTTTTTT,CASRGNNEKLFF
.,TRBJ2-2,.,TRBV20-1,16,TGCAGTGCCCAGATATACTACGATCCGGGGTCCGGGGAGCTGTTTTTT,CSAQIYYDPGSGELFF
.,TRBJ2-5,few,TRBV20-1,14,TGCAGTGCTACCTCAACAAACCTCCAAGAGACCCAGTACTTC,CSATSTNLQETQYF
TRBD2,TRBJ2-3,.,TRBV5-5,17,TGTGCCAGCAGCTTGGCTCCTAGCGGGGGGGCGGCAGATACGCAGTATTTT,CASSLAPSGGAADTQYF
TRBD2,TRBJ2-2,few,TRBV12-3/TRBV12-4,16,TGTGCCAGCAGCCCCGGACTAGCGGGGGGCACCGGGGAGCTGTTTTTT,CASSPGLAGGTGELFF
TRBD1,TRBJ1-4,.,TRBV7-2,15,TGTGCCAGCAGCTTAGTAGCGCAGGGGGGCGAAAAACTGTTTTTT,CASSLVAQGGEKLFF
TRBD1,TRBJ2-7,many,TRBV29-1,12,TGCAGCGCTGGGACAGGCAGATACGAGCAGTACTTC,CSAGTGRYEQYF
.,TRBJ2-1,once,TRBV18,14,TGTGCCAGCTCACCACAGGTGTACCAAGAGACCCAGTTCTTC,CASSPQVYQETQFF
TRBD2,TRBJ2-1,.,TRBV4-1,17,TGCGCCAGCAGCCAAGTGATAGCGGGAGGGACACACAATGAGCAGTTCTTC,CASSQVIAGGTHNEQFF
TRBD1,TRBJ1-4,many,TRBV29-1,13,TGCAGCGCTTCGACAGGGCTTCGTGAAAAACTGTTTTTT,CSASTGLREKLFF
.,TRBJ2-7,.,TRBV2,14,TGTGCCAGCAGTGATTGGGACTTCGGCTACGAGCAGTACTTC,CASSDWDFGYEQYF
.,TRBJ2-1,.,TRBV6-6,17,TGTGCCAGCAGTTACTCGATTCCTAGCAGCTCCTACAATGAGCAGTTCTTC,CASSYSIPSSSYNEQFF
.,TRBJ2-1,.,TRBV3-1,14,TGTGCCAGCAGCCAAGGACCCTACTACAAGGAGCAGTTCTTC,CASSQGPYYKEQFF
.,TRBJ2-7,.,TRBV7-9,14,TGTGCCAGCAGCTTTGCAGGGCCCACCTACGAGCAGTACTTC,CASSFAGPTYEQYF
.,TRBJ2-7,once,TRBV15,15,TGTGCCACCAGCAGAGATCAGCGCTCCTACAATGAGCAGTACTTC,CATSRDQRSYNEQYF
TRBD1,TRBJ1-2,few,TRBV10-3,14,TGTGCCATCAGTGGGACAGGGAAGGCCTATGGCTACACCTTC,CAISGTGKAYGYTF
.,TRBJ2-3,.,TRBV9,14,TGTGCCAGCAGCGTAGACAGATACACAGATACGCAGTATTTT,CASSVDRYTDTQYF
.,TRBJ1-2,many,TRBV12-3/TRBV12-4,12,TGTGCCAGCAGTTCCGGGGGGAGCGGCTACACCTTC,CASSSGGSGYTF
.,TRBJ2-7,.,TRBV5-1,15,TGCGCCAGCAGCGGGGTTGGGGGGAGACGTAGCGAGCAGTACTTC,CASSGVGGRRSEQYF
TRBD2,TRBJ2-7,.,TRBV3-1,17,TGTGCCAGCAGCTCGCGTGGGGCGGGAGGTCCCTACAATGAGCAGTACTTC,CASSSRGAGGPYNEQYF
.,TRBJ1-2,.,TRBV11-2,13,TGTGCCAGCAGACATGATGGCCGGCATGGCTACACCTTC,CASRHDGRHGYTF
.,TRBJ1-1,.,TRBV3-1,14,TGTGCCAGCAGCCACCCACCTCCACAGGCCGGAGCTTTCTTT,CASSHPPPQAGAFF
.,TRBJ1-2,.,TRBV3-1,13,TGTGCCAGCAGCCAACAGGGAACCTATGGCTACACCTTC,CASSQQGTYGYTF
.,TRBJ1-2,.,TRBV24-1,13,TGTGCCACCAGTGATGACCAGGGGCATGGCTACACCTTC,CATSDDQGHGYTF
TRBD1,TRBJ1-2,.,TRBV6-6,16,TGTGCCAGCAGTTACGTGTCAGGGGGCTCCTACTATGGCTACACCTTC,CASSYVSGGSYYGYTF
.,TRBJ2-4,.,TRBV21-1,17,TGTGCCAGCAGCAAAGTAAGAGAGGGCAGGGAAAAGAACATTCAGTACTTC,CASSKVREGREKNIQYF
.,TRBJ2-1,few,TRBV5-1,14,TGCGCCAGCACCCTCTCATACGGATACAATGAGCAGTTCTTC,CASTLSYGYNEQFF
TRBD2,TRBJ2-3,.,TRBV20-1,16,TGCAGTGCTAGCCGGACTAGCGGGAGGGCCTCCCTTACGCAGTATTTT,CSASRTSGRASLTQYF
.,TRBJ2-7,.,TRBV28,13,TGTGCCAGCACTGGGCAGGGGACCCACGAGCAGTACTTC,CASTGQGTHEQYF
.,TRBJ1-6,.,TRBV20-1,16,TGCAGTGCTAGAGGCCAGGGAGGGTCCTATAATTCACCCCTCCACTTT,CSARGQGGSYNSPLHF
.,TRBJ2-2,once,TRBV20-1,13,TGCAGTGCTGAGGGGGCGAACACCGGGGAGCTGTTTTTT,CSAEGANTGELFF
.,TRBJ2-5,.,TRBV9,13,TGTGCCAGCAGCCCCCAATTCGGAGAGACCCAGTACTTC,CASSPQFGETQYF
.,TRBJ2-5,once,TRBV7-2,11,TGTGCCAGCAGTAAGACAAAGGAGCAGTACTTC,CASSKTKEQYF
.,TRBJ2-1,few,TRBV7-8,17,TGTGCCAGCAGCTTAGCTGGGGGACTGTACTCCTACAATGAGCAGTTCTTC,CASSLAGGLYSYNEQFF
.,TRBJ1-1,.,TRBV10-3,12,TGTGCCACGGGACCTACGAACACTGAAGCTTTCTTT,CATGPTNTEAFF
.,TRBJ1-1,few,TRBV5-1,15,TGCGCCAGCAGCTTGGCTAGGGCTCCTGACACTGAAGCTTTCTTT,CASSLARAPDTEAFF
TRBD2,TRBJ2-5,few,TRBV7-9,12,TGTGCCAGCAGCAGGGGACGGGGGGAGCAGTACTTC,CASSRGRGEQYF